The source of this TCR beta chain is a study of Graves' ophthalmopathy and Graves' hyperthyroidism. Study background: Hyperthyroidism is called stable when no ophthalmopathy develops within 18 months of follow-up.

This CDR3 is built from 13 residues. Germline lookup yields CDR1 MNHEY and CDR2 SVGAGI. RNA transcripts were the template, and TCR beta CDR3 regions were amplified from them. The library came from an HTBI-primed first-round RT-PCR and a second-round multiplex PCR. Using its own MiXCR run on the multiplex PCR reads, TCRdb lists one record per CDR3 protein. The table has over a million distinct CDR3 sequences, about two fifths seen once. Clinical symptoms, serum thyroxine, TRAb, thyroid ultrasound and orbital computed tomography determined diagnosis. In its sample, this clonotype was seen a few times. What it binds is unknown. Mismatch with germline at one junction end may stem from a read error. General study points: This model predicted ophthalmopathy progression (sensitivity around 70%, specificity about 72%).

Source material: peripheral blood or thyroid tissue (not recorded which). This TCR came from an adult man with Graves' hyperthyroidism. This chain joins TRBV6-5 and TRBJ2-7; D is perhaps TRBD1 (5 bases). The CDR3, as DNA: TGTGCCATCAGTGAGAAGACAGACTACGAGCAGTACTTC. Translating it yields CAISEKTDYEQYF.